The rows below give T cell receptor beta chains drawn from one sample of a study of regulatory T cells in long-lasting Graves disease. TCRdb processed the multiplex PCR reads anew with MiXCR; each CDR3 protein has one entry. Among about 660,000 distinct CDR3 sequences, about 32% were seen once, and the ten largest hold under 55%. This specimen was peripheral blood mononuclear cells (PBMCs), taken when the disease was refractory, from a patient treated with antithyroid drugs. The receptors here all came from a female donor with Graves disease. Each CDR3 is given with its conserved first and last residue. D genes are given only for firm matches. Size values are once, few and many counts, or a class for expanded clones, and some rows have none.

V gene	J gene	D gene	clone size	CDR3 DNA	CDR3 protein
TRBV3-1	TRBJ1-1	-	-	TGTGCCAGCAGCCCGACACCGACAGGGAACACTGAAGCTTTCTTT	CASSPTPTGNTEAFF
TRBV12-5	TRBJ2-7	TRBD2	-	TGTGCTAGTGGTTTGGTTAGCGGGACCTACGAGCAGTACTTC	CASGLVSGTYEQYF
TRBV19	TRBJ1-2	TRBD1	-	TGTGCCAGTAGCCCGAGGGGGACAGGGGGCTTCTATGGCTACACCTTC	CASSPRGTGGFYGYTF
TRBV11-2	TRBJ2-7	TRBD1	many	TGTGCCAGCAGCTTCGACCGGGACAGGGGAGTCTACGAGCAGTACTTC	CASSFDRDRGVYEQYF
TRBV12-5	TRBJ2-1	-	many	TGTGCTAGTGGTTTGCGAGAAGGGACGGGAGCTAAAGGTGAGCAGTTCTTC	CASGLREGTGAKGEQFF
TRBV6-1	TRBJ2-1	-	-	TGTGCCAGCAGATCAATGGGGACTTCCTCCTACAATGAGCAGTTCTTC	CASRSMGTSSYNEQFF
TRBV2	TRBJ2-5	-	many	TGTGCCAGCAGCCTTGGGACCGCGGAGACCCAGTACTTC	CASSLGTAETQYF
TRBV7-2	TRBJ2-5	-	few	TGTGCCAGCACCCCCCCGAGACGGGGAAGAGAGACCCAGTACTTC	CASTPPRRGRETQYF
TRBV13	TRBJ2-5	-	-	TGTGCCAGCAGCTTTCGGCCAACAGGATTCCAGGAGGCCCAGTACTTC	CASSFRPTGFQEAQYF
TRBV6-5	TRBJ2-5	-	few	TGTGCCAGCGGTTACAGGAAGCCGGAGGGAGAGACCCAGTACTTC	CASGYRKPEGETQYF
TRBV29-1	TRBJ1-1	TRBD1	few	TGCAGCGTTGGACAGGGGGCTCGTCACACTGAAGCTTTCTTT	CSVGQGARHTEAFF
TRBV2	TRBJ2-7	-	few	TGTGCCAGCACCCTAGGGCCCTCCTACGAGCAGTACTTC	CASTLGPSYEQYF
TRBV12-3/TRBV12-4	TRBJ1-1	-	-	TGTGCCAGCAGTTTTCGCAATCTCATGAACACTGAAGCTTTCTTT	CASSFRNLMNTEAFF
TRBV7-9	TRBJ2-7	TRBD2	-	TGTGCCAGCAGCCCATCGGGGGGGGAGCACGAGCAGTACTTC	CASSPSGGEHEQYF
TRBV6-1	TRBJ1-2	-	-	TGTGCCAGCAGAAGGGGCAGGGTTCTCCTAGACTATGGCTACACCTTC	CASRRGRVLLDYGYTF
TRBV6-5	TRBJ1-1	-	many	TGTGCCAGCAGTTACTCGACAGGGAACACTGAAGCTTTCTTT	CASSYSTGNTEAFF
TRBV10-3	TRBJ1-1	TRBD1	-	TGTGCCATCAGCCTGACAGGGATGAACACTGAAGCTTTCTTT	CAISLTGMNTEAFF